Listed here are 32 T cell receptor beta chains from one sample, sequenced in a study of T cell responses to AZD1222 COVID-19 vaccine (dated by TCRdb to the early 2020s). The method was the immunoSEQ multiplex PCR assay. Imported from immuneACCESS, the table was reduced by TCRdb to in-frame sequences with V and J called. These copies leave out some clones; in studies compared against another copy, an unresolved V gene accounts for under half, and the cause of the remainder is not known. The sample contains 100,000 to 150,000 clones, 92% of them found a single time. More than 6% of the sample comes from the top ten. In light of the paper, this sample's time point label describes: about 28 days (+/-7) after the second vaccine dose. The sample here was peripheral blood, taken 28 days after the second AZD1222 dose. Receptors were obtained from an adult who received the AZD1222 COVID-19 vaccine.

The J gene is TRBJ1-2, the V gene TRBV4-2, with D hard to call. The CDR3 extends over 15 amino acids. V was clipped by 0 bases and J by 1 base, with 9 bases between them. CDR1 LGHNA and CDR2 YNFKEQ come from the germline V gene. The DNA for the CDR3 is TGTGCCAGCAGCCAAGACAGCAACATTAACTATGGCTACACCTTC. Translating it yields CASSQDSNINYGYTF.

For the CDR3, the DNA is TGCGCCAGCAGCTTGGCAAGGACAGGGGTTACTGAAGCTTTCTTT. Residues: CASSLARTGVTEAFF. The gene calls are TRBV5-1 and TRBJ1-1; the match to TRBD1 covers 9 bases. The CDR3 is 15 amino acids. Germline CDR1 and CDR2: SGHRS and YFSETQ. V shed 0 bases and J 5 bases; nucleotides not matched to a gene: 5.

The gene calls are TRBV7-9 and TRBJ1-2; 12 positions match TRBD1. V was pared by 3 bases and J by 14 bases, with 13 bases of the junction left unmatched. The V gene's germline CDR1 is SEHNR and CDR2 FQNEAQ (reference sequence). The CDR3 has 15 amino acids. This CDR3 is CASSFTSSGQGAVTF. CDR3 DNA: TGTGCCAGCAGCTTCACTTCCTCGGGACAGGGGGCGGTTACCTTC.

J is TRBJ1-2 and V is TRBV28; TRBD1 is a possible D gene (6 bases). Germline V gives CDR1 MDHEN, CDR2 SYDVKM. This CDR3 spans 14 amino acids. With 3 bases removed from V and 6 bases from J, the gap between germline ends came to 14 bases. The CDR3 DNA follows: TGTGCCAGCAGTTTTAGGGGGGGTGGGGATGGCTACACCTTC. This translates into CASSFRGGGDGYTF.

This clone was seen only a few times. This rearrangement joins TRBV5-1 to TRBJ2-7; 8 bases map to TRBD2. Germline V gene data show CDR1 as SGHRS and CDR2 as YFSETQ. The V gene end was trimmed by 4 bases and the J gene end by 6 bases; junction bases not matched to a gene: 9. The CDR3 is 14 amino acids. CDR3 sequence reads: CASSLPSGYGEQYF. The CDR3 DNA follows: TGCGCCAGCAGCCTCCCTAGCGGGTACGGCGAGCAGTACTTC.

The genes are TRBV19 and TRBJ1-2, with TRBD1 as a possible D gene (6 bases). The CDR3 covers 13 residues. The germline V and J ends were trimmed by 7 bases and 6 bases, with 15 bases remaining between them. Per the germline V gene, CDR1 is LNHDA and CDR2 is SQIVND (reference sequence). CDR3: CASNPQGLDGYTF. The CDR3 coding sequence is TGTGCCAGTAATCCTCAGGGGTTGGATGGCTACACCTTC.

The chain uses TRBV29-1 and TRBJ2-5; unclear D gene. This CDR3 contains 17 residues. CDR1 is SQVTM, CDR2 ANQGSEA, per germline. Trimming took off 0 bases at V and 1 base at J, with 18 bases between the two ends. The CDR3 sequence is CSVEDQSKTTTQETQYF. The CDR3 DNA reads TGCAGCGTTGAAGATCAAAGTAAAACTACCACCCAAGAGACCCAGTACTTC. The complete variable domain, with remaining parts taken from reference TRBV29-1 and TRBJ2-5, reads SAVISQKPSRDICQRGTSLTIQCQVDSQVTMMFWYRQQPGQSLTLIATANQGSEATYESGFVIDKFPISRPNLTFSTLTVSNMSPEDSSIYLCSVEDQSKTTTQETQYFGPGTRLLVL.

The rearrangement joins TRBV7-2 to TRBJ2-5, with 8 bases that match TRBD2. V shed 2 bases, J shed 5 bases, and the junction held 13 bases outside the gene matches. Germline CDR1 and CDR2: SGHTA and FQGNSA. The CDR3 is 17 residues long. The CDR3 sequence is CASSLQTGTSFYETQYF. The CDR3 DNA reads TGTGCCAGCAGCTTACAGACCGGGACTAGTTTCTACGAGACCCAGTACTTC.

This clone was counted once. V usage is TRBV27 and J usage is TRBJ1-2, with D possibly matching TRBD1 (5 bases). The CDR3 totals 16 residues. Deletions cut 0 bases from V and 1 base from J, with 12 bases between. Germline lookup yields CDR1 MNHEY and CDR2 SMNVEV (reference sequence). The chain's CDR3 is CASSLSFRAGNYGYTF. CDR3 sequence (DNA): TGTGCCAGCAGTTTATCGTTCAGGGCGGGTAACTATGGCTACACCTTC.

V is TRBV27 and J is TRBJ1-2; 9 bases align to TRBD1. This CDR3 has 14 amino acids. Germline assignment: CDR1 MNHEY and CDR2 SMNVEV (reference sequence). The ends lost 6 bases at V and 5 bases at J; junction bases unmatched: 7. CDR3 nucleotide sequence: TGTGCCAGCAGGTCGGGACAGGGCCGGTATGGCTACACCTTC. It codes for CASRSGQGRYGYTF.

This chain links TRBV18 with TRBJ2-1, with D unresolved. The CDR3 contains 15 residues. Trimming took 0 bases from V and 0 from J, leaving 6 bases between them. The V gene's germline CDR1 is KGHSH and CDR2 LQKENI. The CDR3 bases are TGTGCCAGCTCACCACCCTCGAGCTCCTACAATGAGCAGTTCTTC. It translates to CASSPPSSSYNEQFF.

Here the CDR3 DNA reads TGTGCCAGCAGTGGGGCCGAACAGGGGATGTACGAGCAGTACTTC. It encodes CASSGAEQGMYEQYF. The chain links TRBV27 to TRBJ2-7; 7 nucleotides match TRBD1. The CDR3 totals 15 residues. V shed 5 bases and J 4 bases; nucleotides not matched to a gene: 11. Germline V gene lookup returns CDR1 MNHEY and CDR2 SMNVEV (reference sequence).

The chain combines TRBV24-1 with TRBJ1-2; the D gene is possibly TRBD1 (6 bases). V was cut by 4 bases and J by 7 bases, with 15 bases left in between. The CDR3 extends over 14 amino acids. CDR1 is KGHDR and CDR2 is SFDVKD in the germline V gene. The CDR3 sequence: CATSDHTGSVGYTF. CDR3 bases: TGTGCCACCAGTGACCATACAGGGAGTGTTGGCTACACCTTC.

The chain has TRBV2 and TRBJ1-3; D is unresolved. The CDR3 covers 14 residues. Germline CDR1 is SNHLY and CDR2 is FYNNEI. V was shortened by 5 bases and J by 4 bases, with 12 bases between the two germline ends. The CDR3 region is CASSPPPAGNTIYF. Here the CDR3 DNA reads TGTGCCAGCAGTCCACCCCCCGCGGGAAACACCATATATTTT.

The chain is built from TRBV29-1 and TRBJ1-3; D remains ambiguous. This CDR3 spans 13 amino acids. The V and J ends lost 7 bases and 4 bases respectively, with 14 bases between them. In germline, CDR1 is SQVTM, CDR2 ANQGSEA. CDR3: CSAHSGLGNTIYF. The CDR3 DNA follows: TGCAGCGCCCATAGTGGCCTAGGAAACACCATATATTTT. The full variable domain, with the rest looked up from reference TRBV29-1 and TRBJ1-3, is SAVISQKPSRDICQRGTSLTIQCQVDSQVTMMFWYRQQPGQSLTLIATANQGSEATYESGFVIDKFPISRPNLTFSTLTVSNMSPEDSSIYLCSAHSGLGNTIYFGEGSWLTVV.

The chain is built from TRBV19 and TRBJ1-2; no definite D call. Trimming stripped 3 bases from V and 1 base from J, with 9 bases between. The V gene's germline CDR1 is LNHDA and CDR2 SQIVND (reference sequence). This CDR3 region has 14 residues. The DNA of the CDR3 is TGTGCCAGTAGTATGGTAGGGAGTAACTATGGCTACACCTTC. It translates to CASSMVGSNYGYTF.

The CDR3 spells CASSQGREQYF. The DNA of the CDR3 is TGTGCCAGCAGCCAGGGGCGGGAGCAGTACTTC. The chain uses TRBV3-1 (or the pseudogene TRBV3-2) and TRBJ2-7; weak D call: TRBD1 (5 bases). CDR3 length equals 11 residues. Germline V gene lookup returns CDR1 LGHDT and CDR2 YNNKEL (reference sequence). Trimming stripped 3 bases from V and 7 bases from J, with 7 bases between.

The chain links TRBV5-1 to TRBJ1-1; 8 nucleotides line up with TRBD1. V lost 4 bases and J lost 5; bases outside the gene matches: 4. CDR3 length equals 13 residues. Per the germline V gene, CDR1 is SGHRS and CDR2 is YFSETQ. The CDR3 here is CASSRTGLTEAFF. The CDR3, as DNA: TGCGCCAGCAGCCGGACAGGGCTGACTGAAGCTTTCTTT.

The chain is built from TRBV3-1 (or the pseudogene TRBV3-2) and TRBJ1-4; no clear D gene. Germline assignment: CDR1 LGHDT and CDR2 YNNKEL (reference sequence). The CDR3 covers 15 residues. V was cut by 4 bases and J by 8 bases, with 17 bases left in between. As DNA, the CDR3 is TGTGCCAGCAGCCCACTTGGAGCAGGAACAGAAAAACTGTTTTTT. As protein: CASSPLGAGTEKLFF.

The chain links TRBV19 to TRBJ1-2; D is perhaps TRBD1 (5 bases). This CDR3 region has 14 residues. Germline lookup yields CDR1 LNHDA and CDR2 SQIVND (reference sequence). Deletions cut 6 bases from V and 7 bases from J, with 18 bases between. CDR3 DNA sequence: TGTGCCAGTAGCCTGGAGCCCAGGGCAAGTGGCTACACCTTC. Protein: CASSLEPRASGYTF.

The V and J genes are TRBV28 and TRBJ2-7; 7 bases line up with TRBD1. The CDR3 is 15 amino acids. In germline, CDR1 is MDHEN, CDR2 SYDVKM. V was pared by 7 bases and J by 0 bases, with 9 bases of the junction left unmatched. DNA for the CDR3: TGTGCCAGCATGCCCCCGACAGGGCACTCCTACGAGCAGTACTTC. Its protein product is CASMPPTGHSYEQYF.

The gene calls are TRBV5-4 and TRBJ1-3; D call uncertain. The CDR3 consists of 15 residues. V dropped 0 bases and J dropped 0 bases, with 7 bases sitting between them. CDR1 is SGHNT and CDR2 is YYREEE in the germline V gene (reference sequence). CDR3: CASSLDPTSGNTIYF. The CDR3 bases are TGTGCCAGCAGCTTGGATCCGACCTCTGGAAACACCATATATTTT.

V gene TRBV10-3 combines with J gene TRBJ2-1; D gene ambiguous. Deletions cut 3 bases from V and 7 bases from J, with 10 bases between. Germline lookup yields CDR1 ENHRY and CDR2 SYGVKD. The CDR3 has 13 residues. In DNA, the CDR3 is TGTGCCATCAGTGATCAGGAGCCAAATGAGCAGTTCTTC. Amino acid sequence: CAISDQEPNEQFF.

The chain links TRBV4-1 to TRBJ2-3; the D gene could be TRBD1 or TRBD2 (5 bases each). Germline values: CDR1 MGHRA, CDR2 YSYEKL. Trimming stripped 0 bases from V and 3 bases from J, with 13 bases between. The CDR3 extends over 16 amino acids. CDR3 DNA sequence: TGCGCCAGCAGCCAAGATCTCGCAGGGAGTACAGATACGCAGTATTTT. The encoded protein is CASSQDLAGSTDTQYF.

The J gene is TRBJ2-6, the V gene TRBV18; 7 bases are a match to TRBD1. In germline, CDR1 is KGHSH, CDR2 LQKENI. There are 19 residues in the CDR3. J lost 0 bases, V lost 3 bases, and 11 bases had no gene match. CDR3 loop: CASSPYLDRPVSGANVLTF. CDR3 DNA sequence: TGTGCCAGCTCACCGTATTTGGACAGGCCAGTCTCTGGGGCCAACGTCCTGACTTTC.

The chain has TRBV27 and TRBJ2-1; unclear D gene. The V gene's germline CDR1 is MNHEY and CDR2 SMNVEV (reference sequence). The CDR3 has 10 amino acids. V lost 6 bases and J 10 bases, leaving 7 bases between the germline ends. CDR3 coding DNA: TGTGCCAGCAGGGGTATAGAGCAGTTCTTC. This encodes CASRGIEQFF.

V usage is TRBV5-1 and J usage is TRBJ2-1; D is perhaps TRBD2 (6 bases). Trimming removed 0 bases at V and 7 bases at J, with 11 bases between. This CDR3 region has 14 residues. Germline loops: CDR1 SGHRS, CDR2 YFSETQ. The CDR3 nucleotides read TGCGCCAGCAGCTTGGCTTATGGGACTAATGAGCAGTTCTTC. As protein: CASSLAYGTNEQFF.

V and J are TRBV2 and TRBJ2-2; D is unresolved. Germline V lookup: CDR1 SNHLY, CDR2 FYNNEI. Trimming shortened V by 2 bases and J by 1 base, and 2 bases separated the two germline ends. There are 13 residues in the CDR3. CDR3 coding DNA: TGTGCCAGCAGTGAACAGAACACCGGGGAGCTGTTTTTT. It is translated as CASSEQNTGELFF. Based on the CDR3 plus reference TRBV2 and TRBJ2-2, the full variable domain is EPEVTQTPSHQVTQMGQEVILRCVPISNHLYFYWYRQILGQKVEFLVSFYNNEISEKSEIFDDQFSVERPDGSNFTLKIRSTKLEDSAMYFCASSEQNTGELFFGEGSRLTVL.

This sequence joins TRBV6-6 and TRBJ1-5; no firm D call. Trimming shortened V by 7 bases and J by 5 bases, and 18 bases separated the two germline ends. This CDR3 has 15 residues. Germline V gene lookup returns CDR1 MNHNY and CDR2 SVGAGI (reference sequence). This CDR3 is CASMDGGRGYQPQHF. The CDR3, as DNA: TGTGCCAGCATGGACGGCGGACGGGGATATCAGCCCCAGCATTTT.

The count of this clone is one. The chain is built from TRBV5-1 and TRBJ2-7, with 8 bases fitting TRBD1. CDR1 SGHRS and CDR2 YFSETQ come from the germline V gene. The length of the CDR3 is 14 residues. The junction had 6 bases not matched to a gene; V was cut back by 4 bases and J by 3 bases. CDR3 protein: CASSVGTGGYEQYF. CDR3 sequence (DNA): TGCGCCAGCAGCGTCGGGACAGGAGGCTACGAGCAGTACTTC.

The rearrangement joins TRBV5-1 to TRBJ1-1; D gene uncertain. Between the trimmed V and J ends, which lost 7 bases and 1 base, there was a span of 11 bases. CDR1 SGHRS and CDR2 YFSETQ come from the germline V gene. The CDR3 spans 13 residues. The CDR3 DNA follows: TGCGCCAGCGGTATAGGTACGAACACTGAAGCTTTCTTT. Protein product: CASGIGTNTEAFF.

Only a few counts were recorded for this clone. The chain couples TRBV15 to TRBJ1-3, with D uncertain. The CDR3 totals 15 residues. V was trimmed by 0 bases and J by 2 bases, leaving 8 bases between them. CDR1 and CDR2 (germline): LNHNV, YYDKDF (reference sequence). CDR3 residues: CATSRDGETGNTIYF. The CDR3 bases are TGTGCCACCAGCAGAGATGGTGAAACTGGAAACACCATATATTTT.